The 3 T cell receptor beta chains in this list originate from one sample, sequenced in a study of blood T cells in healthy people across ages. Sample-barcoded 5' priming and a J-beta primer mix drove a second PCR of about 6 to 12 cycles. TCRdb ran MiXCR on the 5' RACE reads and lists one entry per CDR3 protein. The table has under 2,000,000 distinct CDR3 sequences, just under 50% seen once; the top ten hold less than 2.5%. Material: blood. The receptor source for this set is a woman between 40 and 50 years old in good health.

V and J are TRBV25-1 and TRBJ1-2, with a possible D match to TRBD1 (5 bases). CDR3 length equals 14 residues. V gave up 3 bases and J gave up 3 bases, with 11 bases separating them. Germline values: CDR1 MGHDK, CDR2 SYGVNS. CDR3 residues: CASSEGDGYYGYTF. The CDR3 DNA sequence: TGTGCCAGCAGTGAGGGGGACGGATACTATGGCTACACCTTC.

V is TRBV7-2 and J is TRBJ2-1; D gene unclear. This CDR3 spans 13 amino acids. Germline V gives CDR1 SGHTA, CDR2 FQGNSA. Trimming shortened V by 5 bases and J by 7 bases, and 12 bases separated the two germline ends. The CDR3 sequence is CASSKTLGNEQFF. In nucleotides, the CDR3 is TGTGCCAGCAGCAAGACCCTAGGGAATGAGCAGTTCTTC.

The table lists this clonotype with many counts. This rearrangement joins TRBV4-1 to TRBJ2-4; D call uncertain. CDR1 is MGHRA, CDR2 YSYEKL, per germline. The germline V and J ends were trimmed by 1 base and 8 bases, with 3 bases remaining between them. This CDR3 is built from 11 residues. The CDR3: CASSQGDIQYF. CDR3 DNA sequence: TGCGCCAGCAGCCAAGGGGACATTCAGTACTTC.